This T cell receptor (beta chain) emerged from a study of blood T cells in healthy people across ages. CDR1 MNHEY and CDR2 SVGEGT come from the germline V gene. Trimming left V 3 bases short and J 5 bases short, with 22 bases between. There are 17 residues in the CDR3. Primers used in a second PCR of roughly 6 to 12 cycles were a sample-barcoded 5' primer and a J-beta primer mix. MiXCR was run by TCRdb on the 5' RACE reads, yielding one entry per CDR3 protein. This table has 790,000 or so distinct CDR3 sequences, roughly 46% appearing once. The J gene is TRBJ2-5, the V gene TRBV6-2 or TRBV6-3; D gene ambiguous. This clonotype originated in an elderly man in good health. The sequenced sample consisted of blood. The CDR3 DNA reads TGTGCCAGCAGTTATCTCGATCTTCAGGCGATGAGGGAGACCCAGTACTTC. It is translated as CASSYLDLQAMRETQYF.